These 27 T cell receptor beta chains were sequenced from one sample in a study of T cell responses to AZD1222 COVID-19 vaccine. The assay was immunoSEQ multiplex PCR, and TCRdb's table has in-frame clones only and misses some. The sample has some 80,000 clones; more than 70% are singletons. The specimen was peripheral blood, collected 28 days after the second dose of the MenACWY control vaccine. These receptors originate from an adult who received the MenACWY meningococcal vaccine as a control.

V and J are TRBV19 and TRBJ1-2, with TRBD1 matching over 8 bases. There are 16 residues in the CDR3. Unmatched junction bases numbered 12, after V lost 5 bases and J lost 4 bases. Germline V lookup: CDR1 LNHDA, CDR2 SQIVND (reference sequence). CDR3 sequence reads: CASSAGKLTGVYGYTF. The CDR3 DNA sequence: TGTGCCAGTAGTGCCGGAAAGCTGACAGGGGTCTATGGCTACACCTTC.

The chain employs TRBV19 and TRBJ2-3; possible D gene TRBD2, 6 bases. Germline CDR1 reads LNHDA; CDR2 reads SQIVND (reference sequence). V lost 0 bases, J lost 8 bases, and 15 bases lay in between. The length of the CDR3 is 15 residues. The DNA for the CDR3 is TGTGCCAGTAGTATAGACGTAAATCTGGGGGGTACGCAGTATTTT. Translation: CASSIDVNLGGTQYF.

The chain carries TRBV19 and TRBJ2-7; 9 nucleotides agree with TRBD2. The CDR3 runs 13 residues. With 6 bases clipped from V and 2 bases from J, the junction kept 2 bases outside the gene matches. The V gene's germline CDR1 is LNHDA and CDR2 SQIVND (reference sequence). CDR3 in DNA: TGTGCCAGTAGGAGCGGGGGGACCTACGAGCAGTACTTC. Its protein product is CASRSGGTYEQYF.

The rearrangement joins TRBV30 to TRBJ1-1; 7 bases agree with TRBD1. Unmatched junction bases numbered 8, after V lost 5 bases and J lost 2 bases. Germline V gene sequence: CDR1 GTSNPN, CDR2 SVGIG (reference sequence). CDR3 length: 14 amino acids. The CDR3 sequence: CAWARDSRNTEAFF. The DNA of the CDR3 is TGTGCCTGGGCCCGGGACAGTAGAAACACTGAAGCTTTCTTT.

The V call is TRBV6-6, the J call TRBJ2-7; 7 nucleotides line up with TRBD2. Per germline, CDR1 MNHNY and CDR2 SVGAGI (reference sequence). The CDR3 has 16 residues. V lost 0 bases, J lost 3 bases, and 8 bases stayed unmatched. DNA of the CDR3: TGTGCCAGCAGTTACTCGAAGACTAGCTACCTCTACGAGCAGTACTTC. It specifies CASSYSKTSYLYEQYF.

In this sample, this clone turned up once. The chain carries TRBV7-9 and TRBJ1-5; D not certain. The length of the CDR3 is 13 residues. The germline V gene has CDR1 SEHNR and CDR2 FQNEAQ (reference sequence). Trimming took off 3 bases at V and 1 base at J, with 4 bases between the two ends. The CDR3 loop is CASSLTSNQPQHF. CDR3 nucleotides: TGTGCCAGCAGCTTGACAAGCAATCAGCCCCAGCATTTT.

The chain employs TRBV2 and TRBJ2-5, with 11 bases matching TRBD1. The CDR3 consists of 17 residues. Germline V gene data show CDR1 as SNHLY and CDR2 as FYNNEI. V shed 2 bases, J shed 4 bases, and the junction held 9 bases outside the gene matches. CDR3 DNA sequence: TGTGCCAGCAGTGAATTACTACCGGGACAGGGGGTAGAGACCCAGTACTTC. It translates to CASSELLPGQGVETQYF.

V gene TRBV5-1 combines with J gene TRBJ2-3; D uncertain. V shed 0 bases and J shed 0 bases, with 14 bases lying between them. This CDR3 is 17 amino acids long. Germline CDR1 is SGHRS and CDR2 is YFSETQ. CDR3 DNA sequence: TGCGCCAGCAGCTTGGAAGGGTTTCAAATTAGCACAGATACGCAGTATTTT. Amino acid sequence: CASSLEGFQISTDTQYF. Supplemented by reference TRBV5-1 and TRBJ2-3, the full variable domain reads KAGVTQTPRYLIKTRGQQVTLSCSPISGHRSVSWYQQTPGQGLQFLFEYFSETQRNKGNFPGRFSGRQFSNSRSEMNVSTLELGDSALYLCASSLEGFQISTDTQYFGPGTRLTVL.

The V call is TRBV30, the J call TRBJ1-2; weak D call: TRBD1 (6 bases). Trimming took 2 bases from V and 6 from J, leaving 13 bases between them. There are 13 residues in the CDR3. CDR1 and CDR2 from the germline V gene are GTSNPN and SVGIG (reference sequence). CDR3 sequence reads: CAWSPPGAHGYTF. The CDR3 DNA reads as TGTGCCTGGAGTCCTCCGGGGGCGCATGGCTACACCTTC.

The genes are TRBV5-4 and TRBJ1-5; the D gene is possibly TRBD1 (6 bases). CDR1 SGHNT and CDR2 YYREEE come from the germline V gene (reference sequence). V lost 3 bases, J lost 4 bases, and 11 bases lay in between. This CDR3 region has 14 residues. DNA of the CDR3: TGTGCCAGCAGCTCGGGGGGGGCAAATCAGCCCCAGCATTTT. It encodes CASSSGGANQPQHF. The full variable domain, rest sourced from reference TRBV5-4 and TRBJ1-5, is ETGVTQSPTHLIKTRGQQVTLRCSSQSGHNTVSWYQQALGQGPQFIFQYYREEENGRGNFPPRFSGLQFPNYSSELNVNALELDDSALYLCASSSGGANQPQHFGDGTRLSIL.

The rearrangement joins TRBV2 to TRBJ1-6; TRBD1 aligns across 8 bases. V shed 8 bases, J shed 10 bases, and the junction held 10 bases outside the gene matches. There are 14 residues in the CDR3. Germline CDR1 SNHLY, CDR2 FYNNEI. In DNA, the CDR3 is TGTGCCAGCGGGGGACAGGACCTAAGGTCACCCCTCCACTTT. Protein: CASGGQDLRSPLHF.

As regards this clone: Other DNA sequences from this sample encode an identical CDR3 as well. The chain has TRBV10-2 and TRBJ2-2; no reliable D call. This CDR3 spans 15 amino acids. V lost 3 bases to trimming and J lost 3 bases, with 11 bases between them. Germline V gene sequence: CDR1 WSHSY, CDR2 SAAADI. CDR3 sequence reads: CASSESGGDTGELFF. The CDR3 coding sequence is TGCGCCAGCAGTGAATCTGGCGGAGACACCGGGGAGCTGTTTTTT.

The chain employs TRBV24-1 and TRBJ2-7; D is ambiguous. The germline V and J ends were trimmed by 8 bases and 2 bases, with 9 bases remaining between them. This CDR3 has 12 residues. Per germline, CDR1 KGHDR and CDR2 SFDVKD. CDR3 sequence reads: CATKGTPYEQYF. The CDR3 DNA sequence: TGTGCCACCAAGGGTACCCCCTACGAGCAGTACTTC.

V gene TRBV11-3 combines with J gene TRBJ1-1; D is unclear. Between the trimmed V and J ends, which lost 2 bases and 0 bases, there was a span of 13 bases. This CDR3 is 16 amino acids long. The germline V gene has CDR1 SGHNT and CDR2 YENEEA. CDR3 protein: CASSLRRRHMNTEAFF. CDR3 nucleotide sequence: TGTGCCAGCAGCTTAAGAAGGCGCCACATGAACACTGAAGCTTTCTTT.

The V call is TRBV29-1, the J call TRBJ2-7; possible D gene TRBD1, 6 bases. CDR3 length: 12 residues. The germline V and J ends were trimmed by 7 bases and 3 bases, with 13 bases remaining between them. Germline assignment: CDR1 SQVTM and CDR2 ANQGSEA. CDR3 in DNA: TGCAGCGCCGCAGTCAGGGGCTACGAGCAGTACTTC. Translation: CSAAVRGYEQYF.

The chain links TRBV5-1 to TRBJ2-7, with D unresolved. V was trimmed by 0 bases and J by 1 base, leaving 8 bases between them. CDR1 and CDR2 (germline): SGHRS, YFSETQ. This CDR3 is built from 14 residues. Here the CDR3 reads CASSLALGSYEQYF. CDR3 DNA sequence: TGCGCCAGCAGCTTGGCCCTGGGATCCTACGAGCAGTACTTC.

CDR3 DNA: TGTGCCAGCAGTCTCCGTGGGGGGATGGGGGGCTACACCTTC. Its protein is CASSLRGGMGGYTF. The J gene is TRBJ1-2, the V gene TRBV27; D perhaps matches TRBD1 (5 bases). Between the trimmed V and J ends, which lost 5 bases and 8 bases, there was a span of 18 bases. This CDR3 has 14 amino acids. Germline lookup yields CDR1 MNHEY and CDR2 SMNVEV (reference sequence).

This clone was seen once. This sequence joins TRBV10-3 and TRBJ1-1; D gene uncertain. Per the germline V gene, CDR1 is ENHRY and CDR2 is SYGVKD. V shed 3 bases and J shed 11 bases, with 10 bases lying between them. The CDR3 is 11 residues long. The CDR3 sequence: CAISEGVGAFF. CDR3 bases: TGTGCCATCAGTGAAGGCGTCGGGGCTTTCTTT.

This sequence joins TRBV6-5 and TRBJ1-1, with 7 bases that match TRBD1. The CDR3 runs to 15 residues. Trimming took 6 bases from V and 3 from J; bases not matched to a gene: 10. Germline loops: CDR1 MNHEY, CDR2 SVGAGI. The CDR3 region is CASSDRGGADTEAFF. CDR3 nucleotide sequence: TGTGCCAGCAGCGACCGAGGGGGCGCCGACACTGAAGCTTTCTTT.

The chain has TRBV3-1 (or the pseudogene TRBV3-2) and TRBJ1-4, with 10 bases aligning to TRBD1. Germline assignment: CDR1 LGHDT and CDR2 YNNKEL (reference sequence). J was trimmed by 13 bases and V by 4 bases; bases with no gene match: 9. This CDR3 region has 14 residues. The CDR3 loop is CASSLGQGTGGLFF. Written as DNA, the CDR3 is TGTGCCAGCAGCCTGGGACAGGGGACCGGCGGACTGTTTTTT.

V is TRBV5-6 and J is TRBJ1-6; D not resolved. The CDR3 covers 15 residues. Germline CDR1 is SGHDT and CDR2 is YYEEEE. V was shortened by 2 bases and J by 7 bases, with 13 bases between the two germline ends. The CDR3 DNA follows: TGTGCCAGCAGCTTACGACCAGTTTTGAATTCACCCCTCCACTTT. Encoded protein: CASSLRPVLNSPLHF.

J is TRBJ2-1 and V is TRBV7-2; the match to TRBD1 covers 10 bases. V shed 2 bases and J 7 bases; nucleotides not matched to a gene: 5. The CDR3 covers 15 residues. Germline-derived CDR1 and CDR2 are SGHTA and FQGNSA. Written as DNA, the CDR3 is TGTGCCAGCAGCTTACCGGGACAGGGGCGGAATGAGCAGTTCTTC. Its protein product is CASSLPGQGRNEQFF.

CDR3 sequence (DNA): TGTGCCGTCCGGGACAGGGAGGTACGGAATTCACCCCTCCACTTT. Its translation: CAVRDREVRNSPLHF. The chain couples TRBV10-3 to TRBJ1-6, with TRBD1 matching 9 bases. Germline trimming cut 11 bases from V and 7 bases from J; bases unmatched to any gene: 12. The CDR3 extends over 15 amino acids. Germline-derived CDR1 and CDR2 are ENHRY and SYGVKD.

This rearrangement joins TRBV6-5 to TRBJ1-1; 9 nucleotides agree with TRBD1. The CDR3 sequence is 13 residues long. V lost 4 bases, J lost 11 bases, and 8 bases stayed unmatched. CDR1 MNHEY and CDR2 SVGAGI come from the germline V gene. This CDR3 is CASSSEGTGPAFF. The DNA for the CDR3 is TGTGCCAGCAGTTCCGAGGGGACAGGGCCGGCTTTCTTT.

There are a few counts of this clone. The chain couples TRBV29-1 to TRBJ1-4, with no clear D. Trimming shortened V by 6 bases and J by 7 bases, and 9 bases separated the two germline ends. The germline V gene has CDR1 SQVTM and CDR2 ANQGSEA. The CDR3 has 11 amino acids. In DNA, the CDR3 is TGCAGCGTCACCTCGGGTGAAAAACTGTTTTTT. Translation gives CSVTSGEKLFF.

The rearrangement uses TRBV25-1 and TRBJ1-1; D gene ambiguous. CDR3 length: 11 amino acids. In germline, CDR1 is MGHDK, CDR2 SYGVNS. V was cut by 7 bases and J by 0 bases, with 3 bases left in between. CDR3 residues: CASTLNTEAFF. In DNA form, the CDR3 reads TGTGCCAGCACCTTGAACACTGAAGCTTTCTTT.

The chain couples TRBV7-2 to TRBJ1-2; D possibly corresponds to TRBD1 (5 bases). There are 15 residues in the CDR3. Trimming removed 6 bases at V and 1 base at J, with 15 bases between. Germline V lookup: CDR1 SGHTA, CDR2 FQGNSA. The CDR3 sequence: CASSPQVGDNYGYTF. In DNA, the CDR3 is TGTGCCAGCAGTCCACAGGTTGGGGATAACTATGGCTACACCTTC.